These 21 T cell receptor beta chains were all obtained from the same sample, sequenced in a study of CD8+CD57+ T cells in acquired aplastic anemia. Using genomic DNA as the template, TCR beta VDJ and CDR3 profiling was carried out. TCRdb processed the reads anew with MiXCR; each CDR3 protein has one entry. In the table there are approximately 200,000 distinct CDR3 sequences, 64% of which are singletons. The material sequenced was sorted CD4+, CD8+, or CD8+CD57+ T cells (not recorded which) from PBMCs. These receptors were taken from a human donor with severe aplastic anemia or a healthy control (not recorded which).

This clonotype occurred a few times. J is TRBJ2-2 and V is TRBV24-1; 8 bases align to TRBD1. The CDR3 runs to 16 residues. The ends lost 6 bases at V and 1 base at J; junction bases unmatched: 6. Germline V CDR1 and CDR2: KGHDR, SFDVKD. CDR3 in DNA: TGTGCCACCAGTACCCAGGACAGGGTGAACACCGGGGAGCTGTTTTTT. Encoded protein: CATSTQDRVNTGELFF.

This clonotype was detected only a few times. This chain joins TRBV29-1 and TRBJ1-2; D unresolved. CDR1 and CDR2 from the germline V gene are SQVTM and ANQGSEA. V dropped 7 bases and J dropped 8 bases, with 14 bases sitting between them. This CDR3 has 11 amino acids. CDR3 sequence (DNA): TGCAGCGGCCTGACGGCGCTCGGCTACACCTTC. Translation: CSGLTALGYTF. Full variable domain (outside the CDR3, taken from reference TRBV29-1 and TRBJ1-2): SAVISQKPSRDICQRGTSLTIQCQVDSQVTMMFWYRQQPGQSLTLIATANQGSEATYESGFVIDKFPISRPNLTFSTLTVSNMSPEDSSIYLCSGLTALGYTFGSGTRLTVV.

V is TRBV25-1 and J is TRBJ1-6; a weak D match, TRBD1 (6 bases). The CDR3 sequence is 14 residues long. V was shortened by 7 bases and J by 5 bases, with 12 bases between the two germline ends. Germline values: CDR1 MGHDK, CDR2 SYGVNS. Written as DNA, the CDR3 is TGTGCCAGCACGATCACAGGGAATAATTCACCCCTCCACTTT. Translating gives CASTITGNNSPLHF.

This clonotype was recorded a few times. The rearrangement uses TRBV4-3 and TRBJ1-2; 7 bases are shared with TRBD1. Per the germline V gene, CDR1 is LGHNA and CDR2 is YSLEER. J gave up 4 bases and V 0 bases, and 8 bases lay outside the gene matches. The CDR3 runs to 16 residues. CDR3 residues: CASSQDRQGLSYGYTF. CDR3 in DNA: TGCGCCAGCAGCCAAGATAGACAGGGACTCAGCTATGGCTACACCTTC.

The chain combines TRBV20-1 with TRBJ2-1; TRBD2 agrees at 15 bases. Germline CDR1 DFQATT, CDR2 SNEGSKA (reference sequence). The CDR3 totals 17 residues. Germline trimming cut 5 bases from V and 7 bases from J; bases unmatched to any gene: 12. The CDR3 loop reads CSASRRGTSGGRNEQFF. As DNA, the CDR3 is TGCAGTGCTTCTCGTCGCGGGACTAGCGGGGGGAGGAATGAGCAGTTCTTC.

V and J are TRBV10-3 and TRBJ1-1; TRBD1 agrees at 9 bases. The germline CDR1 and CDR2 sequences are ENHRY and SYGVKD. This CDR3 is built from 13 residues. Trimming at V came to 6 bases and at J to 10 bases, leaving 9 bases not matched to a gene. CDR3 protein: CAISTQGARLAFF. As DNA, the CDR3 is TGTGCCATCAGCACACAGGGGGCAAGGTTAGCTTTCTTT.

The chain uses TRBV10-3 and TRBJ2-7; D is ambiguous. The V and J ends lost 4 bases and 0 bases respectively, with 10 bases between them. The CDR3 has 14 residues. Germline V CDR1 and CDR2: ENHRY, SYGVKD. CDR3: CAISASLNSYEQYF. CDR3 bases: TGTGCCATCAGTGCGTCACTGAACTCCTACGAGCAGTACTTC.

The chain couples TRBV2 to TRBJ1-5; 10 bases align to TRBD1. J lost 5 bases, V lost 6 bases, and 4 bases had no gene match. The germline CDR1 and CDR2 sequences are SNHLY and FYNNEI. CDR3 size: 14 residues. The CDR3 loop reads CASRGTGVDQPQHF. CDR3 DNA sequence: TGTGCCAGCAGGGGGACAGGGGTGGATCAGCCCCAGCATTTT. The variable domain in full, completed from reference TRBV2 and TRBJ1-5, reads EPEVTQTPSHQVTQMGQEVILRCVPISNHLYFYWYRQILGQKVEFLVSFYNNEISEKSEIFDDQFSVERPDGSNFTLKIRSTKLEDSAMYFCASRGTGVDQPQHFGDGTRLSIL.

This chain uses TRBV10-2 with TRBJ2-7; D remains ambiguous. V gave up 1 base and J gave up 4 bases, with 8 bases separating them. The CDR3 is 13 amino acids. Germline CDR1 WSHSY, CDR2 SAAADI. DNA of the CDR3: TGCGCCAGCAGTGAGTATTTCCCGTACGAGCAGTACTTC. It yields the protein CASSEYFPYEQYF.

The rearrangement links TRBV25-1 to TRBJ2-1, with a weak D call TRBD2 (6 bases). The CDR3 extends over 15 amino acids. V shed 3 bases and J shed 4 bases, with 13 bases lying between them. From germline, CDR1 is MGHDK and CDR2 SYGVNS. CDR3 sequence reads: CASSDGLASYNEQFF. As DNA, the CDR3 is TGTGCCAGCAGTGACGGTCTAGCGTCTTACAATGAGCAGTTCTTC.

This clonotype was seen repeatedly, ten times or more. J is TRBJ2-5 and V is TRBV28, with 15 bases that match TRBD2. The CDR3 is made up of 17 amino acids. The V gene end was trimmed by 5 bases and the J gene end by 4 bases; junction bases not matched to a gene: 8. Germline V lookup: CDR1 MDHEN, CDR2 SYDVKM. The CDR3 is CASSQWTSGGALETQYF. CDR3 DNA: TGTGCCAGCAGTCAGTGGACTAGCGGGGGGGCCCTAGAGACCCAGTACTTC.

This clonotype was counted at least ten times. This chain links TRBV9 with TRBJ2-7; tentatively, D is TRBD2 (6 bases). The CDR3 covers 15 residues. V lost 3 bases to trimming and J lost 3 bases, with 16 bases between them. Per the germline V gene, CDR1 is SGDLS and CDR2 is YYNGEE. In DNA form, the CDR3 reads TGTGCCAGCAGCGCCCAGGGCGCAGCGGGCTACGAGCAGTACTTC. It yields the protein CASSAQGAAGYEQYF.

The rearrangement links TRBV19 to TRBJ1-2; TRBD1 might be the D (5 bases). Trimming shortened V by 3 bases and J by 5 bases, and 10 bases separated the two germline ends. There are 13 residues in the CDR3. Germline CDR1 reads LNHDA; CDR2 reads SQIVND (reference sequence). CDR3 in amino acids: CASSMGGKYGYTF. CDR3 in DNA: TGTGCCAGTAGTATGGGGGGAAAATATGGCTACACCTTC.

In this sample, this clonotype turned up a few times. J is TRBJ1-2 and V is TRBV5-6; TRBD1 agrees at 8 bases. V dropped 0 bases and J dropped 4; count of bases not matched to a gene: 8. Germline CDR1 and CDR2: SGHDT and YYEEEE. CDR3 length: 16 amino acids. The CDR3 loop is CASSLGQGIVFYGYTF. In nucleotides, the CDR3 is TGTGCCAGCAGCTTGGGACAGGGGATTGTTTTCTATGGCTACACCTTC.

This clonotype was counted at least ten times. The rearrangement joins TRBV6-5 to TRBJ2-7; weak D call: TRBD2 (6 bases). The CDR3 runs to 16 residues. Germline V gives CDR1 MNHEY, CDR2 SVGAGI. V lost 4 bases to trimming and J lost 4 bases, with 20 bases between them. The CDR3 loop reads CASSLLGTELRYEQYF. CDR3 nucleotide sequence: TGTGCCAGCAGTTTACTCGGGACTGAGCTCAGGTACGAGCAGTACTTC.

The chain uses TRBV10-3 and TRBJ2-1; D may be TRBD1 or TRBD2 (6 bases each). Germline CDR1 reads ENHRY; CDR2 reads SYGVKD. The CDR3 runs to 14 residues. V was cut by 11 bases and J by 8 bases, with 22 bases left in between. The CDR3 region is CASTETGASYEQFF. The CDR3 coding sequence is TGTGCCTCCACCGAGACGGGGGCTTCCTATGAGCAGTTCTTC.

J is TRBJ2-2 and V is TRBV10-3, with D unresolved. The CDR3 is 13 amino acids. Germline lookup yields CDR1 ENHRY and CDR2 SYGVKD. Trimming left V 6 bases short and J 2 bases short, with 7 bases between. CDR3 nucleotide sequence: TGTGCCATCAGGATGGGAAACACCGGGGAGCTGTTTTTT. Amino acids: CAIRMGNTGELFF.

The chain combines TRBV2 with TRBJ2-1; 8 positions agree with TRBD2. This CDR3 spans 13 amino acids. V shed 6 bases and J 9 bases; nucleotides not matched to a gene: 7. Germline V gene data show CDR1 as SNHLY and CDR2 as FYNNEI. CDR3 DNA sequence: TGTGCCAGCAGGGACTCGGGAGGGGGTGAGCAGTTCTTC. Amino acids: CASRDSGGGEQFF.

This clonotype showed up many times. This chain links TRBV12-3 or TRBV12-4 with TRBJ1-3; 7 bases are shared with TRBD1. J gave up 0 bases and V 6 bases, and 8 bases lay outside the gene matches. The CDR3 is made up of 16 amino acids. DNA of the CDR3: TGTGCCAGCAGCGGGGGACAGAAAATCTCTGGAAACACCATATATTTT. It yields the protein CASSGGQKISGNTIYF.

This clonotype was observed many times. The rearrangement uses TRBV6-4 and TRBJ2-2; the D gene is possibly TRBD2 (6 bases). V gave up 5 bases and J gave up 5 bases, with 12 bases separating them. Germline V gene lookup returns CDR1 MRHNA and CDR2 SNTAGT. The CDR3 runs 14 residues. The CDR3, as DNA: TGTGCCAGCAGTCGAGCGGGTTCGACCGGGGAGCTGTTTTTT. Residues: CASSRAGSTGELFF.

The J gene is TRBJ2-7, the V gene TRBV15; the match to TRBD2 covers 10 bases. The germline V gene has CDR1 LNHNV and CDR2 YYDKDF (reference sequence). The CDR3 covers 16 residues. Trimming at V came to 0 bases and at J to 2 bases, leaving 4 bases not matched to a gene. The CDR3 region has the DNA TGTGCCACCAGCAGAGAGCGGACTAGCGGTGCCTACGAGCAGTACTTC. Its translation is CATSRERTSGAYEQYF.